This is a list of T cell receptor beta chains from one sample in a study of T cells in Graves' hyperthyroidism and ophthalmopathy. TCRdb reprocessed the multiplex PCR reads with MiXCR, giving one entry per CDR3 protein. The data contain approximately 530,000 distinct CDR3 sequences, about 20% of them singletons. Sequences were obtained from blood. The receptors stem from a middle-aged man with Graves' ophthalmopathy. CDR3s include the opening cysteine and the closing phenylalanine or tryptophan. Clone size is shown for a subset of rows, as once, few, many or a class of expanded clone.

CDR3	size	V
CATSRGGGQYF	.	TRBV15
CASSSTNWGQETQYF	.	TRBV7-3
CSAPTSGSSYEQYF	.	TRBV20-1
CASSAASPDTQYF	many	TRBV7-2
CASSRNLITRGKSNQPQHF	many	TRBV6-2/TRBV6-3
CASSHGQAYEQYF	many	TRBV3-1
CAWSVAWSSYNSPLHF	.	TRBV30
CAWSGTGWTEAFF	many	TRBV30
CAWSGERVLSPLHF	few	TRBV30
CASRFPGRRSNEQFF	.	TRBV19
CASSGQQKHNEQFF	few	TRBV3-1
CSAGTGGSYEQYF	many	TRBV20-1
CSASTSGTWEQYF	.	TRBV20-1
CASSSPLASGVKLFF	.	TRBV19
CASSLDPAGSVRETQYF	.	TRBV11-2
CAWSILRGGEQYF	.	TRBV30
CASSALRGYEQYF	many	TRBV6-1